Below are 10 T cell receptor beta chains sequenced from a single sample in a study of T cells expressing NK-cell markers. With the 5' RACE reads reprocessed, TCRdb shows one record per CDR3 protein and no DNA. The sample data list a few hundred thousand distinct CDR3 sequences. Material for sequencing was blood T cells: a sorted CD56 or NKG2C T cell subset, CD4+ or CD8+ T cells, or bulk PBMC T cells (not recorded which). These receptors all come from a man younger than 35 in good health.

The chain has TRBV12-3 or TRBV12-4 and TRBJ2-1; TCRdb selects TRBD1, and the lack of DNA leaves this call unchecked. The CDR3 consists of 15 residues. The CDR3 is CASSLPGTEPEGQFF.

The chain has TRBV15 and TRBJ2-5. The CDR3 is 14 residues long. Germline V CDR1 and CDR2: LNHNV, YYDKDF (reference sequence). CDR3 region: CATSGDGREETQYF.

The chain carries TRBV20-1 and TRBJ1-1; TCRdb indicates TRBD1, and absent DNA this call remains unverified. The CDR3 has 15 amino acids. CDR1 is DFQATT and CDR2 is SNEGSKA in the germline V gene (reference sequence). The CDR3 region is CSASMPGRMNTEAFF.

The chain uses TRBV11-1 and TRBJ2-7; without DNA, the TCRdb call of TRBD2 cannot be checked. The CDR3 is made up of 15 amino acids. Germline V gene lookup returns CDR1 SGHAT and CDR2 FQDESV (reference sequence). CDR3 residues: CASSKTSGRKEEQYF.

This rearrangement joins TRBV6-5 to TRBJ2-7. This CDR3 has 13 amino acids. Germline V gives CDR1 MNHEY, CDR2 SVGAGI. CDR3 region: CASSYGSPYEQYF.

The genes are TRBV12-3 or TRBV12-4 and TRBJ1-2; TCRdb designates TRBD1, a call that cannot be tested without DNA. The CDR3 is made up of 14 amino acids. CDR3 loop: CASRSAGVNYGYTF.

V usage is TRBV11-2 and J usage is TRBJ2-5; the TCRdb call, TRBD2, lacks DNA for checking. Germline CDR1 is SGHAT and CDR2 is FQNNGV. This CDR3 is 21 amino acids long. The CDR3: CASSLEFRGTSGSGGRETQYF. The whole variable domain, filled in from reference TRBV11-2 and TRBJ2-5, reads EAGVAQSPRYKIIEKRQSVAFWCNPISGHATLYWYQQILGQGPKLLIQFQNNGVVDDSQLPKDRFSAERLKGVDSTLKIQPAKLEDSAVYLCASSLEFRGTSGSGGRETQYFGPGTRLLVL.

The chain joins TRBV15 to TRBJ2-1; TCRdb proposes TRBD2, but this gene call is untestable without DNA. The length of the CDR3 is 13 residues. Germline CDR1 is LNHNV and CDR2 is YYDKDF (reference sequence). CDR3 sequence: CATSRETGPGQFF.

The rearrangement links TRBV7-2 to TRBJ1-2; TCRdb lists TRBD1, though no DNA is available to test this call. Germline CDR1 reads SGHTA; CDR2 reads FQGNSA. The CDR3 has 15 residues. The CDR3 sequence is CASSSRTGGPYGYTF. Full variable domain (rest looked up from reference TRBV7-2 and TRBJ1-2): GAGVSQSPSNKVTEKGKDVELRCDPISGHTALYWYRQSLGQGLEFLIYFQGNSAPDKSGLPSDRFSAERTGGSVSTLTIQRTQQEDSAVYLCASSSRTGGPYGYTFGSGTRLTVV.

The chain recombines TRBV6-1 with TRBJ1-2; TCRdb designates TRBD1, a call that cannot be tested without DNA. CDR3 length: 14 residues. Germline assignment: CDR1 MNHNS and CDR2 SASEGT. The CDR3 reads CASSVSPRDYGYTF.